The 8 T cell receptor beta chains in this list originate from one sample, sequenced in a study of T-cell memory formation after mild COVID-19. TCRdb passed the 5' RACE reads through MiXCR, listing each CDR3 protein once. The top ten hold 1.1% of the sample, which has tens of thousands of distinct CDR3 sequences, less than 9.5% seen once. The source material was PBMCs or a T cell subset sorted from them (not recorded which). The origin of the receptors is a man younger than 35 who had mild COVID-19 (a few samples of this study predate the infection). Cell type and time point are not known.

The rearrangement uses TRBV2 and TRBJ2-7; D possibly corresponds to TRBD1 (5 bases). The germline V gene has CDR1 SNHLY and CDR2 FYNNEI. V lost 5 bases and J lost 4, with 9 bases in between. There are 12 residues in the CDR3. The CDR3 nucleotides read TGTGCCAGCAGTTTTCAGGGTTACGAGCAGTACGTC. Translated, it gives CASSFQGYEQYV.

This clonotype has just a few counts. V is TRBV29-1 and J is TRBJ1-5; perhaps TRBD1 as D (5 bases). Germline CDR1 is SQVTM and CDR2 is ANQGSEA. The CDR3 totals 14 residues. V lost 6 bases and J lost 0, with 12 bases in between. CDR3 loop: CSVQTGISNQPQHF. CDR3 DNA sequence: TGCAGCGTCCAAACAGGCATTAGCAATCAGCCCCAGCATTTT.

This clonotype was detected many times. The chain uses TRBV5-1 and TRBJ2-1; no reliable D call. Germline V CDR1 and CDR2: SGHRS, YFSETQ. The V end was cut by 6 bases, the J end by 6 bases, with 19 bases between. The CDR3 extends over 15 amino acids. CDR3 bases: TGCGCCAGCAAACCTCAAAGCCAATCGGTCAATGAGCAGTTCTTC. Translated: CASKPQSQSVNEQFF. Together with reference TRBV5-1 and TRBJ2-1, the CDR3 gives the full variable domain: KAGVTQTPRYLIKTRGQQVTLSCSPISGHRSVSWYQQTPGQGLQFLFEYFSETQRNKGNFPGRFSGRQFSNSRSEMNVSTLELGDSALYLCASKPQSQSVNEQFFGPGTRLTVL.

This clonotype is deemed medium-sized. The chain recombines TRBV15 with TRBJ2-5; 9 nucleotides agree with TRBD2. This CDR3 region has 14 residues. The V and J ends lost 0 bases and 5 bases, in that order; junction bases with no gene match: 1. The germline V gene has CDR1 LNHNV and CDR2 YYDKDF (reference sequence). Here the CDR3 DNA reads TGTGCCACCAGCAGAGATCTAGCGGGGGAGACCCAGTACTTC. It is translated as CATSRDLAGETQYF.

The chain's CDR3 is CAISVGQGHGYTF. CDR3 bases: TGTGCCATCAGTGTGGGACAGGGTCATGGCTACACCTTC. V gene TRBV10-3 combines with J gene TRBJ1-2, with 9 bases matching TRBD1. The CDR3 spans 13 residues. Germline loops: CDR1 ENHRY, CDR2 SYGVKD. Trimming cost V 4 bases and J 6 bases; bases outside gene matches: 3.

This clonotype was found a few times. The chain uses TRBV4-1 and TRBJ2-2; tentatively, D is TRBD2 (7 bases). V gave up 6 bases and J gave up 6 bases, with 20 bases separating them. Germline lookup yields CDR1 MGHRA and CDR2 YSYEKL. This CDR3 contains 16 residues. CDR3 in DNA: TGCGCCAGCAGAGGGGGGGGGCGCTTTGTGGCCGGGGAGCTGTTTTTT. It yields the protein CASRGGGRFVAGELFF.

This clonotype was seen at least ten times. As DNA, the CDR3 is TGTGCCAGCAGCTTGGTTGGTAGCGGGGGGGCCCGGTCCAATGAGCAGTTCTTC. It translates to CASSLVGSGGARSNEQFF. V is TRBV5-5 and J is TRBJ2-1; TRBD2 matches 11 bases. Germline CDR1 and CDR2: SGHKS and YYEKEE (reference sequence). The length of the CDR3 is 18 residues. Trimming cost V 0 bases and J 6 bases; bases outside gene matches: 11.

The J gene is TRBJ2-7, the V gene TRBV7-2; TRBD1 is a possible D gene (7 bases). This CDR3 is built from 15 residues. CDR1 SGHTA and CDR2 FQGNSA come from the germline V gene. Trimming shortened V by 0 bases and J by 2 bases, and 11 bases separated the two germline ends. The CDR3 region has the DNA TGTGCCAGCAGCTTAGCGGGGGGACAGACCTACGAGCAGTACGTC. It yields the protein CASSLAGGQTYEQYV.